Sequencing of this T cell receptor (beta chain) was carried out in a study of human T cells and chemical hapten exposure. Study results and limitations: Against controls, expanded TCRs gave rise to significantly more large CDR3 similarity clusters. TCRs above 1 in 1000 frequency stayed constant with DPC sensitization.

TCRdb called the RACE reads again in MiXCR, with one record for every CDR3 protein. The sample has over 70,000 distinct CDR3 sequences; 13% to 15% are singletons. Documented time point: pre-sensitization, week 0. As to treatment: therapeutic diphenylcyclopropenone sensitization with weekly scalp DPC. There are a few counts of this clonotype. As yet, its antigen is unknown. Germline V gives CDR1 DFQATT, CDR2 SNEGSKA (reference sequence). V was clipped by 3 bases and J by 0 bases, with 11 bases between them. The CDR3 covers 15 residues. This sequence originates from a woman in her 50s with alopecia areata. Some clones in this sample may be carry-over from other donors' samples. The gene calls are TRBV20-1 and TRBJ2-2; D perhaps matches TRBD2 (5 bases). This specimen consisted of whole blood, obtained in connection with sensitization to the hapten diphenylcyclopropenone (DPC). The CDR3 loop is CSARAQRANTGELFF. CDR3 bases: TGCAGTGCTAGGGCACAGAGGGCGAACACCGGGGAGCTGTTTTTT.